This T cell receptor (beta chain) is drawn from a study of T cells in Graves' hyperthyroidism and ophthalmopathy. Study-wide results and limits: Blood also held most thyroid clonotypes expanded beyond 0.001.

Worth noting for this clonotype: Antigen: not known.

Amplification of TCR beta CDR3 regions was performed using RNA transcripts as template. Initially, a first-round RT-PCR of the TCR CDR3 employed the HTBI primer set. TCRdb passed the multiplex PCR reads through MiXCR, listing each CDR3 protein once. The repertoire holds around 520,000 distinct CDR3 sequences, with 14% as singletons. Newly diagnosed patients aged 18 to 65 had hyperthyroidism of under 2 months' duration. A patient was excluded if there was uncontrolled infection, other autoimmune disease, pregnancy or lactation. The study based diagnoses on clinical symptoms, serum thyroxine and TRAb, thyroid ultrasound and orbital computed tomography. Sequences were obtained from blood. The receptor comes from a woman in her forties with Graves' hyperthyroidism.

This CDR3 is CSARDRGAVYGYTF. The CDR3 nucleotides are TGCAGTGCTAGGGACAGGGGGGCGGTGTATGGCTACACCTTC. The chain links TRBV20-1 to TRBJ1-2, with 10 bases that match TRBD1. V trimming: 3 bases; J trimming: 5 bases; junction bases outside the gene matches: 6. Germline-derived CDR1 and CDR2 are DFQATT and SNEGSKA (reference sequence). CDR3 length: 14 residues.